The text below deals with one TCR beta chain. The CDR3 consists of 15 residues. Looked up from germline, CDR1 is MNHNS and CDR2 is SASEGT. Trimming removed 7 bases from V and 0 bases from J, with 16 bases in between. The table came from immunoSEQ multiplex PCR; TCRdb's copy has only in-frame clones and leaves some out. Here the sample spans 550,000 to 800,000 clones, 80% to 90% being singletons. The data originate from a study of shared T cell receptors in the human thymus. These same data were also listed under a study on human thymus T cells. Per that paper: Resections obtained during corrective heart surgery supplied the thymus tissue. V and J genes seemed to be used with bias in thymic and blood repertoires.

The sequence was obtained from a girl under three years old with a congenital heart defect. The sequencing sample was made of thymocytes. V usage is TRBV6-1 and J usage is TRBJ2-7, with D possibly being TRBD1 (6 bases). DNA of the CDR3: TGTGCCAGCACTCACACAGGGCCCAGCTCCTACGAGCAGTACTTC. Protein: CASTHTGPSSYEQYF.